Below are 24 T cell receptor beta chains sequenced from a single sample in a study of beta chain features in type 1 diabetes. All of the isolated RNA was reverse transcribed, so expressed TCRB transcripts were sequenced. Produced via immunoSEQ multiplex PCR; TCRdb's table is partial and in-frame only. The sample yields 300,000 to 400,000 clones, around 7.6% seen once. Material for sequencing was central memory CD4+ T cells from blood. Receptors originate from a woman aged 18-29 years in good health.

This clone was seen a handful of times. The chain has TRBV7-8 and TRBJ2-5; no clear D gene. V gave up 0 bases and J gave up 2 bases, with 13 bases separating them. The CDR3 is 16 residues long. Germline V lookup: CDR1 SGHVS, CDR2 FQNEAQ. Here the CDR3 DNA reads TGTGCCAGCAGCTTAGCCGGGCTAGGGCTACAAGAGACCCAGTACTTC. Its protein is CASSLAGLGLQETQYF.

This clone has a handful of counts. Different DNA sequences within this sample yield the same CDR3. The chain uses TRBV20-1 and TRBJ2-7; D not certain. Germline V gene lookup returns CDR1 DFQATT and CDR2 SNEGSKA (reference sequence). The CDR3 loop spans 11 amino acids. Trimming cost V 3 bases and J 4 bases, with 7 bases left between them. The CDR3 is CSASSGYEQYF. In nucleotides, the CDR3 is TGCAGTGCTAGTTCCGGGTACGAGCAGTACTTC.

This clone was seen many times. The chain couples TRBV7-8 to TRBJ2-6; no clear D gene. The germline V gene has CDR1 SGHVS and CDR2 FQNEAQ. The V and J ends lost 5 bases and 0 bases respectively, with 8 bases between them. The CDR3 runs 15 residues. The CDR3 sequence is CASSMRNSGANVLTF. The DNA of the CDR3 is TGTGCCAGCAGCATGAGGAACTCTGGGGCCAACGTCCTGACTTTC. The whole variable domain, filled in from reference TRBV7-8 and TRBJ2-6, reads GAGVSQSPRYKVAKRGQDVALRCDPISGHVSLFWYQQALGQGPEFLTYFQNEAQLDKSGLPSDRFFAERPEGSVSTLKIQRTQQEDSAVYLCASSMRNSGANVLTFGAGSRLTVL.

The rearrangement joins TRBV4-3 to TRBJ2-1, with 12 nucleotides matching TRBD2. CDR1 and CDR2 (germline): LGHNA, YSLEER. The CDR3 covers 22 residues. V gave up 2 bases and J gave up 0 bases; unmatched junction bases: 17. As DNA, the CDR3 is TGCGCCAGCAGCCAACGTAAATCATCCGGGACTAGCGGGTCGAGCTCCTACAATGAGCAGTTCTTC. Translating gives CASSQRKSSGTSGSSSYNEQFF.

The genes are TRBV29-1 and TRBJ2-1; D might be TRBD1 (6 bases). Per germline, CDR1 SQVTM and CDR2 ANQGSEA. V lost 6 bases, J lost 6 bases, and 15 bases lay in between. The CDR3 is made up of 13 amino acids. The CDR3: CSVGVLRGNEQFF. The CDR3 region has the DNA TGCAGCGTGGGGGTCCTCAGGGGCAATGAGCAGTTCTTC.

Only a few counts were recorded for this clone. The chain links TRBV15 to TRBJ2-1; TRBD2 matches 13 bases. The J segment lost 7 bases and the V segment lost 1 base, leaving 7 bases of the junction unmatched. Germline loops: CDR1 LNHNV, CDR2 YYDKDF (reference sequence). This CDR3 comprises 17 residues. The CDR3 is CATSRGGTSGRGNEQFF. The CDR3 bases are TGTGCCACCAGCAGAGGAGGAACTAGCGGGAGGGGAAATGAGCAGTTCTTC.

This clone was seen repeatedly, ten times or more. The rearrangement uses TRBV15 and TRBJ1-4, with TRBD1 identical over 9 bases. CDR3 length: 14 amino acids. The V gene's germline CDR1 is LNHNV and CDR2 YYDKDF (reference sequence). V was pared by 4 bases and J by 11 bases, with 8 bases of the junction left unmatched. CDR3 in DNA: TGTGCCACCAGCACCGGACAGGGGATAGACAAACTGTTTTTT. Its translation: CATSTGQGIDKLFF. Complete variable domain (other parts from reference TRBV15 and TRBJ1-4): DAMVIQNPRYQVTQFGKPVTLSCSQTLNHNVMYWYQQKSSQAPKLLFHYYDKDFNNEADTPDNFQSRRPNTSFCFLDIRSPGLGDTAMYLCATSTGQGIDKLFFGSGTQLSVL.

Only a few counts were recorded for this clone. In DNA, the CDR3 is TGCAGCGTTGGACAGGGCGGTAGGGCTGGGGCCAACGTCCTGACTTTC. Residues: CSVGQGGRAGANVLTF. The rearrangement joins TRBV29-1 to TRBJ2-6, with 7 positions matching TRBD1. The ends lost 4 bases at V and 2 bases at J; junction bases unmatched: 8. This CDR3 is 16 amino acids long. Germline V gene lookup returns CDR1 SQVTM and CDR2 ANQGSEA.

This clone was observed a few times. This chain's CDR3 is CASSFVGRTDTQYF. Written as DNA, the CDR3 is TGTGCCAGCAGCTTCGTCGGGAGGACAGATACGCAGTATTTT. This chain links TRBV7-2 with TRBJ2-3, with 7 bases identical to TRBD2. Germline loops: CDR1 SGHTA, CDR2 FQGNSA. The V gene end was trimmed by 3 bases and the J gene end by 3 bases; junction bases not matched to a gene: 3. This CDR3 is 14 amino acids long.

The V call is TRBV28, the J call TRBJ1-5; D is possibly TRBD1 (5 bases). Germline V gene sequence: CDR1 MDHEN, CDR2 SYDVKM. With 5 bases removed from V and 0 bases from J, the gap between germline ends came to 20 bases. The CDR3 has 18 amino acids. The CDR3 DNA sequence: TGTGCCAGCAGTCCGCCCGGGCGGGGACGCTATAGCAATCAGCCCCAGCATTTT. As protein: CASSPPGRGRYSNQPQHF.

V gene TRBV5-5 combines with J gene TRBJ1-5; D might be TRBD1 (5 bases). CDR1 SGHKS and CDR2 YYEKEE come from the germline V gene (reference sequence). The V and J ends lost 0 bases and 2 bases respectively, with 9 bases between them. The CDR3 runs to 15 residues. The CDR3 nucleotides are TGTGCCAGCAGCTTGGACCAGGGAGGCAATCAGCCCCAGCATTTT. This codes for CASSLDQGGNQPQHF.

In DNA form, the CDR3 reads TGTGCCAGCCAGGGGACAGTGACCTACGAGCAGTACTTC. Protein product: CASQGTVTYEQYF. The chain employs TRBV28 and TRBJ2-7, with 7 bases identical to TRBD1. The CDR3 is 13 residues long. J was trimmed by 2 bases and V by 8 bases; bases with no gene match: 6. Germline V gene sequence: CDR1 MDHEN, CDR2 SYDVKM.

This clone was found a few times. The chain couples TRBV2 to TRBJ1-5; D uncertain. From germline, CDR1 is SNHLY and CDR2 FYNNEI. Trimming removed 7 bases at V and 3 bases at J, with 10 bases between. This CDR3 contains 13 residues. This chain's CDR3 is CASKREPNQPQHF. Here the CDR3 DNA reads TGTGCCAGCAAGCGGGAACCCAATCAGCCCCAGCATTTT. Drawing the rest from reference TRBV2 and TRBJ1-5, the complete variable domain is EPEVTQTPSHQVTQMGQEVILRCVPISNHLYFYWYRQILGQKVEFLVSFYNNEISEKSEIFDDQFSVERPDGSNFTLKIRSTKLEDSAMYFCASKREPNQPQHFGDGTRLSIL.

This clone was counted only a few times. J is TRBJ2-5 and V is TRBV20-1; D call uncertain. This CDR3 has 11 residues. CDR1 is DFQATT and CDR2 is SNEGSKA in the germline V gene (reference sequence). The ends were cut back, 4 bases at V and 5 bases at J, with 8 bases in the middle. The CDR3 sequence: CSAINGETQYF. CDR3 nucleotides: TGCAGTGCTATTAACGGGGAGACCCAGTACTTC.

A few counts support this clone. Other DNA sequences from this sample encode an identical CDR3 as well. The chain combines TRBV28 with TRBJ1-5; no clear D. Per the germline V gene, CDR1 is MDHEN and CDR2 is SYDVKM. The CDR3 covers 12 residues. Trimming cost V 6 bases and J 0 bases, with 3 bases left between them. The CDR3 DNA reads as TGTGCCAGCAGCTATAGCAATCAGCCCCAGCATTTT. This encodes CASSYSNQPQHF. Complete variable domain (other parts from reference TRBV28 and TRBJ1-5): DVKVTQSSRYLVKRTGEKVFLECVQDMDHENMFWYRQDPGLGLRLIYFSYDVKMKEKGDIPEGYSVSREKKERFSLILESASTNQTSMYLCASSYSNQPQHFGDGTRLSIL.

On this clone: A read error may explain this, as a much larger clone is one base away. The chain uses TRBV7-6 and TRBJ2-1, with D possibly called TRBD1 or TRBD2 (5 bases each). The CDR3 is 15 amino acids. Germline V gives CDR1 SGHVS, CDR2 FNYEAQ. The germline V and J ends were trimmed by 1 base and 0 bases, with 7 bases remaining between them. The CDR3: CASSLGGNSYNEQFF. For the CDR3, the DNA is TGTGCCAGCAGCTTAGGGGGGAACTCCTACAATGAGCAGTTCTTC.

The chain links TRBV6-6 to TRBJ1-4; TRBD1 is a possible D gene (5 bases). Germline CDR1 is MNHNY and CDR2 is SVGAGI (reference sequence). Trimming removed 0 bases at V and 7 bases at J, with 9 bases between. The CDR3 is 14 residues long. The CDR3 reads CASSYSGEPEKLFF. Written as DNA, the CDR3 is TGTGCCAGCAGTTACTCGGGGGAGCCTGAAAAACTGTTTTTT.

This clone turned up a few times. This clone may be a read error of a much larger clone one base away. V and J are TRBV5-6 and TRBJ2-7; D is ambiguous. The V and J ends lost 3 bases and 0 bases respectively, with 1 base between them. Germline assignment: CDR1 SGHDT and CDR2 YYEEEE. This CDR3 has 11 residues. CDR3 sequence (DNA): TGTGCCAGCAGCTCCTCCTACGAGCAGTACTTC. Its translation: CASSSSYEQYF.

This clone was detected many times. The same CDR3 also results from other DNA sequences found in this sample. The chain combines TRBV7-9 with TRBJ1-1, with 7 positions matching TRBD1. The germline V gene has CDR1 SEHNR and CDR2 FQNEAQ (reference sequence). V shed 0 bases and J 8 bases; nucleotides not matched to a gene: 6. The CDR3 is made up of 14 amino acids. The CDR3: CASSLAVGQPEAFF. CDR3 nucleotide sequence: TGTGCCAGCAGCTTAGCTGTGGGACAGCCCGAAGCTTTCTTT.

The V call is TRBV6-5, the J call TRBJ2-3, with 8 bases fitting TRBD2. The CDR3 covers 15 residues. Germline V lookup: CDR1 MNHEY, CDR2 SVGAGI. V trimming: 2 bases; J trimming: 6 bases; junction bases outside the gene matches: 7. The CDR3 sequence: CASSYGTRKGDTQYF. The CDR3 coding sequence is TGTGCCAGCAGTTACGGGACTAGAAAGGGGGATACGCAGTATTTT.

This clone appeared a few times. The chain joins TRBV11-2 to TRBJ2-7; D uncertain. The V and J ends lost 1 base and 3 bases respectively, with 7 bases between them. This CDR3 spans 13 amino acids. Germline V CDR1 and CDR2: SGHAT, FQNNGV. The CDR3 bases are TGTGCCAGCAGCTTAGGGCCCGACTACGAGCAGTACTTC. It is translated as CASSLGPDYEQYF.

V usage is TRBV28 and J usage is TRBJ2-1; D is perhaps TRBD2 (6 bases). The length of the CDR3 is 15 residues. The V gene's germline CDR1 is MDHEN and CDR2 SYDVKM. Trimming pared 2 bases from V and 2 bases from J, leaving 10 bases between. CDR3 sequence (DNA): TGTGCCAGCAGTTTACCCGGGAGAACCTACAATGAGCAGTTCTTC. It specifies CASSLPGRTYNEQFF.

Only one count was recorded for this clone. V and J are TRBV28 and TRBJ1-2, with 7 bases that match TRBD1. Germline values: CDR1 MDHEN, CDR2 SYDVKM. Trimming took 7 bases from V and 2 from J; bases not matched to a gene: 4. This CDR3 is 13 amino acids long. CDR3 loop: CASTLTGNYGYTF. Written as DNA, the CDR3 is TGTGCCAGCACATTGACAGGGAACTATGGCTACACCTTC.

In this sample, this clone turned up many times. The chain couples TRBV12-5 to TRBJ2-3; 7 bases match TRBD2. This CDR3 has 13 residues. V lost 7 bases and J lost 5; bases outside the gene matches: 6. Per germline, CDR1 LGHNT and CDR2 FRNRAP. The DNA for the CDR3 is TGTGCTAGTGCCAGCCCTAGCGGAGATACGCAGTATTTT. Its translation is CASASPSGDTQYF. Supplemented by reference TRBV12-5 and TRBJ2-3, the full variable domain reads DARVTQTPRHKVTEMGQEVTMRCQPILGHNTVFWYRQTMMQGLELLAYFRNRAPLDDSGMPKDRFSAEMPDATLATLKIQPSEPRDSAVYFCASASPSGDTQYFGPGTRLTVL.